This T cell receptor beta chain was identified during a study of T cell repertoires and HLA-DP antigens. Study findings and constraints: The CD4+ repertoire was not split into naive and memory. Sorted CD137+ cells had clonality around 0.39 against both alloantigens, versus around 0.039 pre-culture.

This clone was counted a few times. The antigen is not known. The primer mix covered 54 TRBV segments and 13 TRBJ segments. Some clones are missing from TCRdb's copy, which holds only in-frame ones; the method was immunoSEQ multiplex PCR. The sample contains roughly 73,000 clones, about four fifths of which appear only once. Germline lookup yields CDR1 GTSNPN and CDR2 SVGIG (reference sequence). Trimming took 4 bases from V and 1 from J; bases not matched to a gene: 7. This CDR3 region has 15 residues. The sample consisted of CD4+ T cells from PBMCs. This sequence joins TRBV30 and TRBJ1-5, with TRBD1 matching over 7 bases. This sequence was found in a man between 60 and 75 years old in good health and CMV-seronegative. CDR3 coding DNA: TGTGCCTGGACCGCGACAGGGCGCAGCAATCAGCCCCAGCATTTT. Protein: CAWTATGRSNQPQHF.